Each of the 19 T cell receptor beta chains below was sequenced from the same sample in a study of human T cells and chemical hapten exposure. Each CDR3 protein gets one entry after TCRdb re-called the RACE reads with MiXCR. The sample holds about 380,000 distinct CDR3 sequences, about 6% seen once. The time point denotes: patch test 2, 6 weeks after DPC sensitization. This sample's treatment: therapeutic diphenylcyclopropenone sensitization with weekly scalp DPC. The specimen comprised whole blood, sampled in connection with sensitization to the hapten diphenylcyclopropenone (DPC). Receptors were obtained from a woman aged 18-29 years with alopecia areata. Some clones in this sample may be carry-over from other donors' samples.

The genes are TRBV7-2 and TRBJ2-5, with 9 bases aligning to TRBD2. The germline gives CDR1 SGHTA, CDR2 FQGNSA. V shed 3 bases, J shed 5 bases, and the junction held 7 bases outside the gene matches. The length of the CDR3 is 15 residues. The CDR3 nucleotides are TGTGCCAGCAGCTTCAACAGCGGGGGGAAGGAGACCCAGTACTTC. Its translation is CASSFNSGGKETQYF.

This clonotype was recorded a few times. This chain uses TRBV20-1 with TRBJ2-7; D is ambiguous. Germline V lookup: CDR1 DFQATT, CDR2 SNEGSKA (reference sequence). The CDR3 extends over 12 amino acids. V lost 2 bases and J lost 3, with 8 bases in between. The CDR3 nucleotides read TGCAGTGCTAGAAACAGAGACTACGAGCAGTACTTC. The encoded protein is CSARNRDYEQYF.

This clonotype was counted ten times or more. The chain employs TRBV25-1 and TRBJ1-4, with a possible D match to TRBD1 (5 bases). V lost 6 bases, J lost 5 bases, and 10 bases lay in between. The germline V gene encodes CDR1 MGHDK and CDR2 SYGVNS. The CDR3 contains 13 residues. In DNA form, the CDR3 reads TGTGCCAGCAGCACGGCAGGGAATGAAAAACTGTTTTTT. It is translated as CASSTAGNEKLFF.

This clonotype has at least ten counts. The chain uses TRBV12-3 or TRBV12-4 and TRBJ1-5; weak D call: TRBD1 (6 bases). This CDR3 is 15 amino acids long. The germline V and J ends were trimmed by 6 bases and 6 bases, with 18 bases remaining between them. CDR3 DNA: TGTGCCAGCAGCCAAGGGGGGGGCGACGGTCAGCCCCAGCATTTT. Translating it yields CASSQGGGDGQPQHF.

The CDR3 spells CAIGTPRETQYF. The CDR3 DNA reads TGTGCCATCGGGACCCCTCGAGAGACCCAGTACTTC. The chain uses TRBV10-3 and TRBJ2-5, with D perhaps TRBD1 or TRBD2 (5 bases each). V was shortened by 8 bases and J by 4 bases, with 11 bases between the two germline ends. This CDR3 comprises 12 residues. Germline CDR1 ENHRY, CDR2 SYGVKD.

This clonotype was found a few times. The CDR3 DNA sequence: TGTGCCACCAGCAGAGGGGAGGGGTCGGGGTTCTTC. This translates into CATSRGEGSGFF. This chain uses TRBV15 with TRBJ2-1; 7 bases align to TRBD2. Germline CDR1 is LNHNV and CDR2 is YYDKDF (reference sequence). This CDR3 is built from 12 residues. J lost 15 bases, V lost 1 base, and 6 bases had no gene match.

Concerning this clonotype itself: The missing conserved phenylalanine or tryptophan at the end of this CDR3 makes a read error likely. The chain employs TRBV5-1 and TRBJ2-3; D remains unclear. Trimming left V 0 bases short and J 0 bases short, with 8 bases between. This CDR3 is built from 15 residues. CDR1 is SGHRS, CDR2 YFSETQ, per germline. The CDR3 bases are TGCGCCAGCAGCTTGGGAGGAAGAAGCACAGATACGCAGTATCTT. This codes for CASSLGGRSTDTQYL.

This chain links TRBV5-5 with TRBJ2-1, with TRBD1 matching over 7 bases. Per germline, CDR1 SGHKS and CDR2 YYEKEE (reference sequence). Trimming cost V 3 bases and J 5 bases; bases outside gene matches: 11. The CDR3 consists of 16 residues. Written as DNA, the CDR3 is TGTGCCAGCAGCTCTATCCGGGACAGAGTGAACAATGAGCAGTTCTTC. It encodes CASSSIRDRVNNEQFF.

Only a few counts were recorded for this clonotype. The chain carries TRBV5-6 and TRBJ2-3; D is unclear. V was shortened by 4 bases and J by 8 bases, with 11 bases between the two germline ends. The germline gives CDR1 SGHDT, CDR2 YYEEEE. CDR3 length: 12 residues. CDR3 loop: CASSIPRATQYF. CDR3 bases: TGTGCCAGCAGCATCCCGCGCGCTACGCAGTATTTT.

This clonotype has more than one count but fewer than ten. Relative to the germline gene, one junction end is altered; a read error may explain this. The V call is TRBV14, the J call TRBJ2-7, with 10 bases identical to TRBD2. Germline CDR1 SGHDN, CDR2 FVKESK. The CDR3 extends over 13 amino acids. The CDR3 spells CASSQDQGAGGTF. CDR3 DNA: TGTGCCAGCAGCCAAGATCAAGGAGCGGGGGGGACCTTC.

This clonotype was found many times. The V gene is TRBV10-3, the J gene TRBJ1-3, with 11 bases lining up with TRBD1. The germline V gene has CDR1 ENHRY and CDR2 SYGVKD. This CDR3 is built from 17 residues. The V gene end was trimmed by 8 bases and the J gene end by 2 bases; junction bases not matched to a gene: 11. The CDR3 DNA reads TGTGCCATCCACGATGGACAGGGGGCGGCAGCTGGAAACACCATATATTTT. It yields the protein CAIHDGQGAAAGNTIYF.

The table lists this clonotype with many counts. The V gene is TRBV11-2, the J gene TRBJ2-7, with TRBD2 identical over 8 bases. Unmatched junction bases numbered 4, after V lost 2 bases and J lost 4 bases. CDR3 length: 14 amino acids. Germline V lookup: CDR1 SGHAT, CDR2 FQNNGV. The CDR3 spells CASSLPGGHYEQYF. The CDR3 DNA reads TGTGCCAGCAGCTTACCGGGGGGGCATTACGAGCAGTACTTC.

The sample holds many counts of this clonotype. The chain joins TRBV5-1 to TRBJ1-1, with TRBD1 identical over 9 bases. The junction had 4 bases not matched to a gene; V was cut back by 4 bases and J by 0 bases. This CDR3 region has 15 residues. Germline CDR1 is SGHRS and CDR2 is YFSETQ. For the CDR3, the DNA is TGCGCCAGCAGCCGAGGACAGGGGATGAACACTGAAGCTTTCTTT. Residues: CASSRGQGMNTEAFF. Full variable domain (rest looked up from reference TRBV5-1 and TRBJ1-1): KAGVTQTPRYLIKTRGQQVTLSCSPISGHRSVSWYQQTPGQGLQFLFEYFSETQRNKGNFPGRFSGRQFSNSRSEMNVSTLELGDSALYLCASSRGQGMNTEAFFGQGTRLTVV.

This clonotype occurred many times. The chain employs TRBV6-2 or TRBV6-3 and TRBJ2-5; the match to TRBD2 covers 10 bases. Germline lookup yields CDR1 MNHEY and CDR2 SVGEGT. This CDR3 spans 13 amino acids. V shed 6 bases, J shed 4 bases, and the junction held 2 bases outside the gene matches. The CDR3 nucleotides are TGTGCCAGCAGGTCTAGCGGGGGAGAGACCCAGTACTTC. Encoded protein: CASRSSGGETQYF.

J is TRBJ1-5 and V is TRBV10-3; D is perhaps TRBD1 (5 bases). Trimming pared 6 bases from V and 2 bases from J, leaving 8 bases between. The CDR3 has 13 amino acids. Germline V gene sequence: CDR1 ENHRY, CDR2 SYGVKD. The CDR3, as DNA: TGTGCCATCAGCGAGACAGGCAATCAGCCCCAGCATTTT. This gives the protein CAISETGNQPQHF.

The chain recombines TRBV12-3 or TRBV12-4 with TRBJ2-3; 11 nucleotides match TRBD2. The CDR3 loop spans 17 amino acids. V lost 3 bases, J lost 2 bases, and 7 bases stayed unmatched. The CDR3, as DNA: TGTGCCAGCAGTTTTCGGGCTAGCGGGGGGTTCACAGATACGCAGTATTTT. Protein sequence: CASSFRASGGFTDTQYF.

This clonotype was picked up many times. The chain couples TRBV11-2 to TRBJ1-1; no firm D call. Per the germline V gene, CDR1 is SGHAT and CDR2 is FQNNGV. Trimming removed 1 base at V and 6 bases at J, with 6 bases between. CDR3 length: 12 residues. The DNA for the CDR3 is TGTGCCAGCAGCTTAGTTAAGCCTGAAGCTTTCTTT. Protein product: CASSLVKPEAFF.

Many counts were recorded for this clonotype. The chain couples TRBV18 to TRBJ2-3; TRBD2 matches 7 bases. Germline V gene data show CDR1 as KGHSH and CDR2 as LQKENI. V dropped 0 bases and J dropped 2; count of bases not matched to a gene: 8. The CDR3 has 17 amino acids. The CDR3 protein is CASSPPQRGRATDTQYF. The CDR3 DNA is TGTGCCAGCTCACCACCCCAGCGGGGCCGGGCCACAGATACGCAGTATTTT.

The DNA of the CDR3 is TGTGCCAGCAGTTCTTTTCGGCCCATCCCGGATACGCAGTATTTT. The encoded protein is CASSSFRPIPDTQYF. The rearrangement joins TRBV6-6 to TRBJ2-3; D ambiguous. The CDR3 totals 15 residues. Trimming took off 4 bases at V and 6 bases at J, with 17 bases between the two ends. In germline, CDR1 is MNHNY, CDR2 SVGAGI (reference sequence).